This T cell receptor (beta chain) is drawn from a study of CD8 T cells in ankylosing spondylitis. Findings and limits, study-wide: What seemed typical of ankylosing spondylitis blood was a TCR beta motif built from several highly homologous variants.

This clonotype was recorded a few times. The antigen is undetermined. V gave up 4 bases and J gave up 7 bases; unmatched junction bases: 8. CDR1 is DFQATT and CDR2 is SNEGSKA in the germline V gene (reference sequence). The CDR3 has 14 residues. TCRdb re-analysed the 5' RACE reads in MiXCR, keeping a single row per CDR3 protein. The table has 700,000 to 850,000 distinct CDR3 sequences, 10% to 15% seen once; the top ten hold 0.45% to 0.6%. Sequencing input: blood, either unsorted or a sorted T cell fraction (not recorded which). The rearrangement joins TRBV20-1 to TRBJ2-1; 9 nucleotides match TRBD2. The receptor was isolated from a male donor with ankylosing spondylitis. The CDR3: CSAIAGEKRNEQFF. In DNA, the CDR3 is TGCAGTGCTATAGCGGGAGAAAAACGGAATGAGCAGTTCTTC.